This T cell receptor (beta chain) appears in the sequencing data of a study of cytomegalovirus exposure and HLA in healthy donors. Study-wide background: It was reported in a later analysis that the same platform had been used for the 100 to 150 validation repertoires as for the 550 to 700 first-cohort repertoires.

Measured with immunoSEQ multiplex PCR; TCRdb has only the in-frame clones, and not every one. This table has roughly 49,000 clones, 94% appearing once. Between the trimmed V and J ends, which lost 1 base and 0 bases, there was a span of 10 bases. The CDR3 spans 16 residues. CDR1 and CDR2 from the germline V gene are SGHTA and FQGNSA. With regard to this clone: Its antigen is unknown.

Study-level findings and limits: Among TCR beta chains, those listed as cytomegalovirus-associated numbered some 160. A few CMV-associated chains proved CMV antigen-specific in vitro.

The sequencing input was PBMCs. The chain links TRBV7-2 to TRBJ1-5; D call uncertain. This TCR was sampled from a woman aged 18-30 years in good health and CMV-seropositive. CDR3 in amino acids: CASSLVPGSSNQPQHF. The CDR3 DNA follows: TGTGCCAGCAGCTTAGTTCCCGGGTCTAGCAATCAGCCCCAGCATTTT.